This T cell receptor (beta chain) appears in the sequencing data of a study of blood T cell repertoires in COVID-19 (dated by TCRdb to the early 2020s). In terms of the full investigation: Samples covering the acute and convalescent phases of COVID-19 were provided by collaborators in the United States, Italy and Spain. The samples were drawn from the first 160 participants of the ongoing ImmuneRACE study and from 1,254 subjects provided by 6 global collaborators. Nearly every sample came with metadata listing a de-identified subject ID, COVID-19 status, age in years and sex. A freely available public database, intended as a resource for researchers studying the immune response to SARS-CoV-2, is where the repertoires were released. Where HLA class I and class II types were available, the types were taken from metadata supplied by the sample provider, not from assay-based typing. The material from the prospective study consisted of cDNA or gDNA derived from T cells, B-cell-depleted T cells, or PBMCs. Deeply sampled blood TCRbeta repertoires from subjects exposed to, actively infected with, or recovered from COVID-19 were included in the dataset. The study at large found these results: The quantity of clinical and demographic metadata differed by source and by participant and was supplied without curation.

Sequences SGHTA (CDR1) and FQGTGA (CDR2) are obtained from the germline V gene. The trim is 2 bases for V and 5 bases for J, with a gap of 9 bases between the germline ends. Reading from cysteine to phenylalanine, the CDR3 counts 13 amino acids. CDR3 DNA is the only sequence kept; it has 39 bases, read in frame from the first base. Of note for this clone: What this receptor recognizes is not known. Base qualities are not provided; no much larger clone lies one nucleotide away.

TCRbeta CDR3 regions were amplified from genomic DNA by means of the immunoSEQ Assay, a bias-controlled multiplex PCR. In the authors' own workflow: The number of nucleated cells in each sample was estimated from the amplification of reference gene primers within the assay. To quantify the absolute abundance of each unique TCRbeta CDR3 rearrangement, sequence reads were collapsed and filtered. Productive Simpson clonality was computed per sample as the square root of Simpson's diversity index over productive rearrangements. TCRdb obtained this table from immuneACCESS and retained in-frame rearrangements with V and J assigned. These tables miss some clones; where compared with another copy, unresolved V genes account for less than half of the shortfall, and the remainder is unexplained. V, J and clone size reflect that table, while D and trimming were determined from the DNA. Across this sample there are 200,000 to 250,000 clones, with over 75% seen only once. Of the sample, approximately 2.4% falls within the top ten clones.

One collaborating source in Seattle enrolled patients during active infection and followed them longitudinally through the course of disease. The collaborating institutions used their own protocols to collect whole blood in K2EDTA tubes. For TCRbeta analysis, collaborators shipped samples as frozen whole blood, isolated PBMCs, or DNA extracted from either of those sample types. This chain is built from TRBV7-3 and TRBJ1-1, with TRBD1 tentatively as D gene (5 bases match). The sequenced material came from peripheral blood. The sequence was obtained from a woman between 65 and 79 years old with COVID-19, enrolled during active disease. The nucleotide sequence reads as follows: TGTGCCAGCAGCTTAGGGCAGGGTACTGAAGCTTTCTTT. Its amino acids are CASSLGQGTEAFF.